The rows below give T cell receptor beta chains drawn from one sample of a study of T cell responses to AZD1222 COVID-19 vaccine. The assay was immunoSEQ multiplex PCR, and TCRdb's table has in-frame clones only and misses some. There are 100,000 to 150,000 clones in the sample; about 92% occur only once, and nearly 4.5% lies in the top ten. Sequenced here: peripheral blood, sampled on day 0 of MenACWY control vaccination. All receptors come from an adult in good health. CDR3s include the opening cysteine and the closing phenylalanine or tryptophan. The D gene is left open where the match is weak. Size values are once, few and many counts, or a class for expanded clones, and some rows have none.

D	size	V	J	DNA	CDR3
-	-	TRBV5-4	TRBJ2-7	TGTGCCAGCAGGGAAGATACGGGACCTTCCTACGAGCAGTACTTC	CASREDTGPSYEQYF
TRBD1	-	TRBV7-6	TRBJ1-3	TGTGCCAGCAGCTTAGACAGGGGGGCTGGAAACACCATATATTTT	CASSLDRGAGNTIYF
-	-	TRBV7-9	TRBJ2-5	TGTGCCAGCAGCTTGGATCCAGGGACCGTGGAGACCCAGTACTTC	CASSLDPGTVETQYF
TRBD1	few	TRBV29-1	TRBJ1-4	TGCAGCGTTGGACAGGGGACCGAAAAACTGTTTTTT	CSVGQGTEKLFF
-	-	TRBV12-3/TRBV12-4	TRBJ1-2	TGTGCCAGCAGCAAACGACAGACCTATGGCTACACCTTC	CASSKRQTYGYTF
TRBD1	-	TRBV5-6	TRBJ2-3	TGTGCCAGCAGCTTGGACAGGGGGATTACAGATACGCAGTATTTT	CASSLDRGITDTQYF
TRBD1	once	TRBV4-3	TRBJ1-5	TGCGCCAGCAGCCCCAGACAGGGGGGAAATCAGCCCCAGCATTTT	CASSPRQGGNQPQHF
-	large	TRBV6-2/TRBV6-3	TRBJ2-2	TGTGCCAGCAGTTACGGGCAGGGGTCCCTTTACACCGGGGAGCTGTTTTTT	CASSYGQGSLYTGELFF
-	-	TRBV6-2/TRBV6-3	TRBJ2-6	TGTGCCAGCAGTTATCCCTGGCACAGGGGAGGTCCTGGGGCCAACGTCCTGACTTTC	CASSYPWHRGGPGANVLTF
-	-	TRBV6-5	TRBJ1-2	TGTGCCAGCAAAGACGGAAGCTATGGCTACACCTTC	CASKDGSYGYTF
TRBD2	once	TRBV24-1	TRBJ2-5	TGTGCCACCAGTGATGTGACTAGCGGCGTAAAAGAGACCCAGTACTTC	CATSDVTSGVKETQYF
TRBD1	once	TRBV5-8	TRBJ1-1	TGTGCCAGCAGCTGGACAGGGTCCAACACTGAAGCTTTCTTT	CASSWTGSNTEAFF
TRBD1	few	TRBV19	TRBJ2-2	TGTGCCAGTAACCTCGGACAGGGTAGGGGGGAGCTGTTTTTT	CASNLGQGRGELFF
-	-	TRBV7-7	TRBJ2-5	TGTGCCAGCAGCTTGGTGGCGGGTTGGGAGACCCAGTACTTC	CASSLVAGWETQYF
TRBD2	-	TRBV27	TRBJ2-1	TGTGCCAGCAGTTTATACGCGGGGGGCCCTTACAATGAGCAGTTCTTC	CASSLYAGGPYNEQFF
-	-	TRBV19	TRBJ1-1	TGTGCCAGTAGTAAGGGGGCTGAAGCTTTCTTT	CASSKGAEAFF
-	-	TRBV7-2	TRBJ1-5	TGTGCCAGCAGCCCTACAACTGTGAATCAGCCCCAGCATTTT	CASSPTTVNQPQHF
TRBD1	-	TRBV5-1	TRBJ2-1	TGCGCCAGCAGCCCCGGGACAGGGACCTACAATGAGCAGTTCTTC	CASSPGTGTYNEQFF
TRBD1	-	TRBV28	TRBJ1-4	TGTGCCAGCAGTTTAGGGGACAGGCGAAGGGGTGTATGGCTGTTTTTT	CASSLGDRRRGVWLFF
-	-	TRBV5-1	TRBJ1-4	TGCGCCAGCAGCTCGATTGTTCCGGGACAAAATGAAAAACTGTTTTTT	CASSSIVPGQNEKLFF
-	-	TRBV5-6	TRBJ2-6	TGTGCCAGCAGCTTGGGACAGACACTAGCCAACGTCCTGACTTTC	CASSLGQTLANVLTF
TRBD1	-	TRBV18	TRBJ1-1	TGTGCCAGCTCACCTGACAGGGAAACTGAAGCTTTCTTT	CASSPDRETEAFF
-	once	TRBV3-1/TRBV3-2	TRBJ2-2	TGTGCCAGCAGCCAAGAATGGGATACTTTCACCGGGGAGCTGTTTTTT	CASSQEWDTFTGELFF
-	-	TRBV4-3	TRBJ2-3	TGCGCCAGCAGCCAAGATGTAAAGGTAGTGGACAGTTTTCTTGCAACGCAGTATTTT	CASSQDVKVVDSFLATQYF
TRBD1	-	TRBV7-2	TRBJ1-4	TGTGCCAGCAGCTCCCAGACAGGGACCGGAGAACTGTTTTTT	CASSSQTGTGELFF
-	-	TRBV28	TRBJ2-5	TGTGCCAGCAGGCCGGACAGTGCCAGACCATACTTC	CASRPDSARPYF
TRBD1	-	TRBV4-1	TRBJ1-6	TGCGCCAGCAGCCTCGGACAGGTTTTGCCCGTCTATAATTCACCCCTCCACTTT	CASSLGQVLPVYNSPLHF
-	-	TRBV5-1	TRBJ1-2	TGCGCCAGCAGGTTCTCCATCCAGGATAACTATGGCTACACCTTC	CASRFSIQDNYGYTF
TRBD2	-	TRBV4-2	TRBJ2-3	TGTGCCAGCAGCCAAGACGGGACTAGCGGGGGGGCAGCAGATACGCAGTATTTT	CASSQDGTSGGAADTQYF
TRBD1	-	TRBV7-6	TRBJ2-2	TGTGCCAGCAGCTTAGCGACAGGGGTTTCCGGGGAGCTGTTTTTT	CASSLATGVSGELFF
-	-	TRBV2	TRBJ2-4	TGTGCCAGCAGTGAACTCGGTGGGGTAGCCAAAAACATTCAGTACTTC	CASSELGGVAKNIQYF
TRBD1	-	TRBV18	TRBJ1-1	TGTGCCAGCTCCAACGAGGGGGCTGGTACTGAAGCTTTCTTT	CASSNEGAGTEAFF
-	-	TRBV5-3	TRBJ2-7	TGTGCCAGAAGCTTGGTCCAGGGGTGGATTCCGGAGGAGCAGTACTTC	CARSLVQGWIPEEQYF
TRBD1	-	TRBV28	TRBJ2-1	TGTGCCAGCAGGGGTAGGACAGGGAAGGCCAATGAGCAGTTCTTC	CASRGRTGKANEQFF